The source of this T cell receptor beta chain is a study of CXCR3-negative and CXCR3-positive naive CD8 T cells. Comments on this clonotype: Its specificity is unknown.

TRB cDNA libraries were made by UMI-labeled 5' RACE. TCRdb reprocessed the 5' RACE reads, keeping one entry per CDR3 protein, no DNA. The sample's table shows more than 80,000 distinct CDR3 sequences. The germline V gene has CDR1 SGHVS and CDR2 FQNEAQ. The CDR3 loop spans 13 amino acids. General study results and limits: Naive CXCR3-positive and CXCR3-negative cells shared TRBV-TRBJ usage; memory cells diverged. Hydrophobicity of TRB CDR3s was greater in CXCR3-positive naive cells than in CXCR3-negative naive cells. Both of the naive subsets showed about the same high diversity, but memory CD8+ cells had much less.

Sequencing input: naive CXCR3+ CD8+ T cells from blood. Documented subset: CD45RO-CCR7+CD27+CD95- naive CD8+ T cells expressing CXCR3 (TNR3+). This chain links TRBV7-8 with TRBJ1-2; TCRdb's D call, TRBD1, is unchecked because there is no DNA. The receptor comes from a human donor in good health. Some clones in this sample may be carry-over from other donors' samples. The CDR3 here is CASSTRESYGYTF.